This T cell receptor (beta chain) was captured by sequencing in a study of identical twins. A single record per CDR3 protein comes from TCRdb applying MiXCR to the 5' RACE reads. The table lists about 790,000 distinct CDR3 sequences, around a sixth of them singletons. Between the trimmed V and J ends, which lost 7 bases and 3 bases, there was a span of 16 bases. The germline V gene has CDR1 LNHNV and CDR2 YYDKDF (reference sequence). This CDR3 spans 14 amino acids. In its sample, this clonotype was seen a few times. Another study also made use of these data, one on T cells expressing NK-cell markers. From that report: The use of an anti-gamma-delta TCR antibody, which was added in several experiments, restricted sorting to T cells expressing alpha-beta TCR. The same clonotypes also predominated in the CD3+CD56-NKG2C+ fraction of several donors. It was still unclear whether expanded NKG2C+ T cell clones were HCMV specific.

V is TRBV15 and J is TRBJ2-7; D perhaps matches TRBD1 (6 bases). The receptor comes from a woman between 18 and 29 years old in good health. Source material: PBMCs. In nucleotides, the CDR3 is TGTGCCACCAAACCCGGACAGTGGGACTACGAGCAGTACTTC. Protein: CATKPGQWDYEQYF.